This T cell receptor beta chain appears in the sequencing data of a study of shared clonotypes between healthy human individuals. Study-level points and caveats: The study generally estimated greater richness for naive than memory subsets. Owing to a small donor count, the genetic and exposure-history diversity represented was limited.

Each sample came from a Caucasian adult donor living in Nashville, Tennessee. It was into CD45RA+ naive and CD45RA-negative memory subsets that the CD4+ cells were split. TCRdb keeps only in-frame clones here, not all; method: immunoSEQ multiplex PCR. The sample has 2,100,000 or so clones; approximately 94% are singletons. V lost 0 bases and J 2 bases, leaving 10 bases between the germline ends. CDR3 length equals 16 residues. Per germline, CDR1 LGHNA and CDR2 YNFKEQ. A note on this clone: Antigen: not known.

The rearrangement uses TRBV4-2 and TRBJ1-4; D may be TRBD1 (5 bases). The receptor was derived from a man younger than 30 in good health. The sample comprised naive CD4+ T cells sorted from blood. Indicated subset: CD45RA+ positively selected. CDR3 sequence: CASSQDRRGTNEKLFF. DNA of the CDR3: TGTGCCAGCAGCCAAGATCGGCGGGGGACTAATGAAAAACTGTTTTTT.